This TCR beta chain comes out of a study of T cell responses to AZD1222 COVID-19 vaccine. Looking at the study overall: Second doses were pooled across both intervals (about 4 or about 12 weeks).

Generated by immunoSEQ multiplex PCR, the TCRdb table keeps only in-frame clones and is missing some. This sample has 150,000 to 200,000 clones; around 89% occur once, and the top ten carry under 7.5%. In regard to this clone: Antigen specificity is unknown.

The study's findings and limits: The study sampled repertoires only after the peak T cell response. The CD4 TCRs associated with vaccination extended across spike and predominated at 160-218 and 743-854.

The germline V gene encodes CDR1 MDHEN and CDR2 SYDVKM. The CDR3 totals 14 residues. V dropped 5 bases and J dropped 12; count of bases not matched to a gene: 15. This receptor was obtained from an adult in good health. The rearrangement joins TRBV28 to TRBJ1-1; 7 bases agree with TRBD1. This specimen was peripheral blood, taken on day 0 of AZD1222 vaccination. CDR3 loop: CASSIIRDSLKTFF. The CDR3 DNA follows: TGTGCCAGCAGTATCATCCGGGACAGCCTTAAAACTTTCTTT.